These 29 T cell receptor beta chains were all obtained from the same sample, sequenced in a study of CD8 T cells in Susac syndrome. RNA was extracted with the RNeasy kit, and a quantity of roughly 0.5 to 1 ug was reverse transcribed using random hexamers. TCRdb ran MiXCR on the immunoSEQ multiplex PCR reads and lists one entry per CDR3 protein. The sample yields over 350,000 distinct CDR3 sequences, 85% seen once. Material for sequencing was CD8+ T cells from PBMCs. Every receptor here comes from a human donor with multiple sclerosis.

The CDR3 here is CASSSHHPRTGELFF. In nucleotides, the CDR3 is TGTGCCAGCAGTTCCCACCACCCTAGAACCGGGGAGCTGTTTTTT. The chain recombines TRBV12-3 or TRBV12-4 with TRBJ2-2; D uncertain. The V gene lost 4 bases and the J gene lost 5 bases, with 14 bases spanning the gap. The CDR3 contains 15 residues.

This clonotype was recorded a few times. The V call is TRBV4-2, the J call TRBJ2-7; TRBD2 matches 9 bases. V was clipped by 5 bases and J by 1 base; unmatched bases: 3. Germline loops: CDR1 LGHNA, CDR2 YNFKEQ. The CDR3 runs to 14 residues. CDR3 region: CASSVAGASYEQYF. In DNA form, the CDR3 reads TGTGCCAGCAGCGTAGCGGGGGCATCCTACGAGCAGTACTTC.

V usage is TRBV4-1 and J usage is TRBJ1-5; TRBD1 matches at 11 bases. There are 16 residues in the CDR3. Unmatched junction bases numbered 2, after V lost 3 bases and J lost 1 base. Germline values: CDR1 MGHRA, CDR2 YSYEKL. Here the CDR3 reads CASSQGQGGSNQPQHF. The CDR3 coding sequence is TGCGCCAGCAGCCAGGGACAGGGGGGCAGCAATCAGCCCCAGCATTTT.

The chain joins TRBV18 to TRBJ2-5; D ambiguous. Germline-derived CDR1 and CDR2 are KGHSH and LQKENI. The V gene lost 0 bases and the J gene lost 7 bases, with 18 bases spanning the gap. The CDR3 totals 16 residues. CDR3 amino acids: CASSPPLEGSQVTQYF. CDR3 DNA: TGTGCCAGCTCACCACCGTTGGAAGGCTCCCAGGTGACCCAGTACTTC. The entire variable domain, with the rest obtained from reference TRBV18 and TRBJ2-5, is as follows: NAGVMQNPRHLVRRRGQEARLRCSPMKGHSHVYWYRQLPEEGLKFMVYLQKENIIDESGMPKERFSAEFPKEGPSILRIQQVVRGDSAAYFCASSPPLEGSQVTQYFGPGTRLLVL.

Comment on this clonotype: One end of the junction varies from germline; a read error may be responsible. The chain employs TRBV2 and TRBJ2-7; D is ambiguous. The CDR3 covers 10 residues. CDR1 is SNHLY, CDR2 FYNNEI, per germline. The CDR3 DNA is TGTACCAGCAGTGGCTACGAGCAGTACTTC. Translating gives CTSSGYEQYF.

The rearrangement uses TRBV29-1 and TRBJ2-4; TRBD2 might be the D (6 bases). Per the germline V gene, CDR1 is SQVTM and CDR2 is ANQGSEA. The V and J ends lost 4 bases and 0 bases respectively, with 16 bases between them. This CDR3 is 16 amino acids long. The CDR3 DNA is TGCAGCGTTGGAACGGCGGGGTTACTAGCCAAAAACATTCAGTACTTC. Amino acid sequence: CSVGTAGLLAKNIQYF.

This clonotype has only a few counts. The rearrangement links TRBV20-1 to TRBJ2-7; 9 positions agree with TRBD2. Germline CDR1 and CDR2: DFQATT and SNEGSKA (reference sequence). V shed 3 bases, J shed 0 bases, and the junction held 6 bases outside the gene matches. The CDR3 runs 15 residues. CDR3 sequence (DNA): TGCAGTGCTAGGGGTATAGCGGGAGACTCCTACGAGCAGTACTTC. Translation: CSARGIAGDSYEQYF.

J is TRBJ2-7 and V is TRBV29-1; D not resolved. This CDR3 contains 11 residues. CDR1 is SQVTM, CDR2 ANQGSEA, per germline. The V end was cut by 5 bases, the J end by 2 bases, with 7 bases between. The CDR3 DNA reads TGCAGCGTTTTTTCGGCCTACGAGCAGTACTTC. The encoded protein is CSVFSAYEQYF.

The DNA of the CDR3 is TGCAGCGTGGATGAAGACAGGGATGACGACGAGCAGTACTTC. This sequence encodes CSVDEDRDDDEQYF. The genes are TRBV29-1 and TRBJ2-7; the match to TRBD1 covers 7 bases. V lost 6 bases, J lost 5 bases, and 13 bases stayed unmatched. Germline V gene data show CDR1 as SQVTM and CDR2 as ANQGSEA. The CDR3 runs 14 residues.

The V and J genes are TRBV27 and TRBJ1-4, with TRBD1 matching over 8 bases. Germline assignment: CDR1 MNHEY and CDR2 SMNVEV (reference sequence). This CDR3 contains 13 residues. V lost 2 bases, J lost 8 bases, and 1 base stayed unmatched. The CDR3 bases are TGTGCCAGCAGTTTAACAGGGGGAGAAAAACTGTTTTTT. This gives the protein CASSLTGGEKLFF.

Here the CDR3 reads CASSFGTAHTEAFF. The CDR3 DNA reads TGTGCCAGCAGTTTTGGGACGGCTCACACTGAAGCTTTCTTT. The chain has TRBV27 and TRBJ1-1; TRBD1 is a possible D gene (5 bases). V lost 3 bases to trimming and J lost 3 bases, with 11 bases between them. In germline, CDR1 is MNHEY, CDR2 SMNVEV (reference sequence). The CDR3 runs to 14 residues.

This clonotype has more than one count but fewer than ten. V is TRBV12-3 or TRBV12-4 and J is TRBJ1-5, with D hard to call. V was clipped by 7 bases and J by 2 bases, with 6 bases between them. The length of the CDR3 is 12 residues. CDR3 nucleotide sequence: TGTGCCAGCACTCTGGGCAATCAGCCCCAGCATTTT. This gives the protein CASTLGNQPQHF.

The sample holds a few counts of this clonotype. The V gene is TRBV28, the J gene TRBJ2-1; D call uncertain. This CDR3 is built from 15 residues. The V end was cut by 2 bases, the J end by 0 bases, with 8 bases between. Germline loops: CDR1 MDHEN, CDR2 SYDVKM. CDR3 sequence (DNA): TGTGCCAGCAGTTTACAGAGGAGCTCCTACAATGAGCAGTTCTTC. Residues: CASSLQRSSYNEQFF. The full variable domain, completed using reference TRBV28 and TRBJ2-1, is DVKVTQSSRYLVKRTGEKVFLECVQDMDHENMFWYRQDPGLGLRLIYFSYDVKMKEKGDIPEGYSVSREKKERFSLILESASTNQTSMYLCASSLQRSSYNEQFFGPGTRLTVL.

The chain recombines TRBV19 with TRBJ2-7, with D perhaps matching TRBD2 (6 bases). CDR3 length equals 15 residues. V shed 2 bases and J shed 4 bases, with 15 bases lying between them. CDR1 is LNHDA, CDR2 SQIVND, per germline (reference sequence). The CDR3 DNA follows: TGTGCCAGTAGTATACTCGGGGGTAACTTTTACGAGCAGTACTTC. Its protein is CASSILGGNFYEQYF.

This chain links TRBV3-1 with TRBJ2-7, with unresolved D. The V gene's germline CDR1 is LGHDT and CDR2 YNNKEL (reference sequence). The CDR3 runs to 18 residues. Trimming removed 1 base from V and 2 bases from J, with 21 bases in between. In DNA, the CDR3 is TGTGCCAGCAGCCAAGTAAGCCTCCGGGTCTTGGGCACCTACGAGCAGTACTTC. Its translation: CASSQVSLRVLGTYEQYF.

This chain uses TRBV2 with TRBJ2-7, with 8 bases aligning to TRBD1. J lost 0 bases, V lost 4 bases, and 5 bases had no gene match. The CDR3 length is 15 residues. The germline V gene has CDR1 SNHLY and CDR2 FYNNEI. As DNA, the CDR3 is TGTGCCAGCAGTGCGGACAGGGACTTCTCCTACGAGCAGTACTTC. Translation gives CASSADRDFSYEQYF. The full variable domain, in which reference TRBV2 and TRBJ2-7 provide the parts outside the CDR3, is EPEVTQTPSHQVTQMGQEVILRCVPISNHLYFYWYRQILGQKVEFLVSFYNNEISEKSEIFDDQFSVERPDGSNFTLKIRSTKLEDSAMYFCASSADRDFSYEQYFGPGTRLTVT.

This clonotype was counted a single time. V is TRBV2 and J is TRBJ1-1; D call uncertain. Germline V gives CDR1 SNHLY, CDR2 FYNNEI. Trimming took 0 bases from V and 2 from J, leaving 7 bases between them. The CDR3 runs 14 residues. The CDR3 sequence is CASSEAVTNTEAFF. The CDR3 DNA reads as TGTGCCAGCAGTGAAGCCGTTACAAACACTGAAGCTTTCTTT.

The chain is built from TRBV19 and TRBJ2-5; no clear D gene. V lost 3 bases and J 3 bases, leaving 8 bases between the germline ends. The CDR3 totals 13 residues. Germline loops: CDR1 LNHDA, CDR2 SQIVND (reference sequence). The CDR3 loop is CASSIAGEETQYF. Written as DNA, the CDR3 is TGTGCCAGTAGTATCGCTGGGGAAGAGACCCAGTACTTC.

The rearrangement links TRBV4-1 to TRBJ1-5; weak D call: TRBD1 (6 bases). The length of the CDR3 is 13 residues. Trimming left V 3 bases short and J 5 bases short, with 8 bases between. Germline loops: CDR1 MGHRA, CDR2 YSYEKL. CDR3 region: CASSQDSYQPQHF. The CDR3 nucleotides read TGCGCCAGCAGCCAGGACAGTTATCAGCCCCAGCATTTT.

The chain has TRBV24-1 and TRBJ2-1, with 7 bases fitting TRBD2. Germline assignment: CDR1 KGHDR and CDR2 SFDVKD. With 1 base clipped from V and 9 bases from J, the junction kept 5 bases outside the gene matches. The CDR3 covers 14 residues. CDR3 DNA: TGTGCCACCAGTGATTTTTCTAGCGGAGCTGAGCAGTTCTTC. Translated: CATSDFSSGAEQFF.

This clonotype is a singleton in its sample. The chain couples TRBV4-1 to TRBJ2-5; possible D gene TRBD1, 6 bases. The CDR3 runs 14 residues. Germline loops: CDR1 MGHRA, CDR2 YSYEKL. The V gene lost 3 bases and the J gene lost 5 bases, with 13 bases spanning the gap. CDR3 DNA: TGCGCCAGCAGCCATCCAGGGGCTGGGGAGACCCAGTACTTC. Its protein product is CASSHPGAGETQYF.

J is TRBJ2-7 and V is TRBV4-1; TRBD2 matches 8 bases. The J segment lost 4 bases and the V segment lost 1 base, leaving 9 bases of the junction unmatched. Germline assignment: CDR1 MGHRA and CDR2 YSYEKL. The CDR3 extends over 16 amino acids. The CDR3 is CASSQAGSGSTYEQYF. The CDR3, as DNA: TGCGCCAGCAGCCAAGCGGGCAGCGGGAGTACGTACGAGCAGTACTTC.

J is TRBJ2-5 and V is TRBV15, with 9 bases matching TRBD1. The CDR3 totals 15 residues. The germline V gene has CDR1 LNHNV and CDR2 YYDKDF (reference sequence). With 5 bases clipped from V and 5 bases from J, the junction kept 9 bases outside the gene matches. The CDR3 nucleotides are TGTGCCACCAGCTCAGGACAGGGGAGCTCGGAGACCCAGTACTTC. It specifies CATSSGQGSSETQYF.

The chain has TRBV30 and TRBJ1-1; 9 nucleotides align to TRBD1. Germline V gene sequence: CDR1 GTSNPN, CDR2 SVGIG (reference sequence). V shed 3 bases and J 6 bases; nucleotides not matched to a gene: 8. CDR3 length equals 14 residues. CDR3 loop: CAWSPVGTGSEAFF. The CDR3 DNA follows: TGTGCCTGGAGCCCGGTGGGGACAGGGTCTGAAGCTTTCTTT.

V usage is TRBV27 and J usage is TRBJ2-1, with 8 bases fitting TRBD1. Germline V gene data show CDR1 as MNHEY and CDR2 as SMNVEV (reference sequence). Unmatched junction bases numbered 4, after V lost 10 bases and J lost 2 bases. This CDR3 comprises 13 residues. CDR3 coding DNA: TGTGCCACCCGGACAGGGACCTACAATGAGCAGTTCTTC. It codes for CATRTGTYNEQFF.

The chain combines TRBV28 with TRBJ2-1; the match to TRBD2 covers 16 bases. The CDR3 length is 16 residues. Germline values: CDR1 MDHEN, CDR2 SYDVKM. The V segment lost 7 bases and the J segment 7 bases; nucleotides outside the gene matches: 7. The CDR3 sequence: CASTGLAGGPLNEQFF. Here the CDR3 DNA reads TGTGCCAGCACGGGACTAGCGGGAGGGCCGTTGAATGAGCAGTTCTTC.

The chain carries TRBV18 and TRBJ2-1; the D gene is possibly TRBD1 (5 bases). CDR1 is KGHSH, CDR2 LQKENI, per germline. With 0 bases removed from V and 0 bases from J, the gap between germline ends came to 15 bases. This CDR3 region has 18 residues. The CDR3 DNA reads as TGTGCCAGCTCACCACCTTATGGACACTCGAGCTCCTACAATGAGCAGTTCTTC. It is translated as CASSPPYGHSSSYNEQFF.

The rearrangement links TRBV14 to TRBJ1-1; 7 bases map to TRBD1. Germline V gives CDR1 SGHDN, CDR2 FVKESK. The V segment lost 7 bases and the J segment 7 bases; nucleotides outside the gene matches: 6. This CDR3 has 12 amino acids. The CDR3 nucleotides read TGTGCCAGCACCCCAGGGGGGGGTGAAGCTTTCTTT. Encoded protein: CASTPGGGEAFF.

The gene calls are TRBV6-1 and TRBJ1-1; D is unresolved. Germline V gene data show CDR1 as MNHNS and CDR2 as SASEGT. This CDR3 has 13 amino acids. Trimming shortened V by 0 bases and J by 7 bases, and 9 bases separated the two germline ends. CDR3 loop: CASSEAGGFEAFF. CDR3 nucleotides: TGTGCCAGCAGTGAAGCGGGCGGTTTTGAAGCTTTCTTT.